The 26 T cell receptor beta chains below all came from one sample that was sequenced in a study of shared clonotypes between healthy human individuals. The repertoire was sequenced with immunoSEQ multiplex PCR; TCRdb's copy has only in-frame clones and lacks some. The sample has around 2,000,000 clones, approximately 94% seen once. Selected positively for CCR7 and CD45RO-negative, naive CD8 cells excluded terminally differentiated effector memory CD45RA+ cells. The sample comprised naive CD8+ T cells sorted from blood. These receptors all come from a man younger than 35 in good health.

The V call is TRBV7-9, the J call TRBJ1-4; D is possibly TRBD1 (6 bases). Germline V gives CDR1 SEHNR, CDR2 FQNEAQ (reference sequence). Trimming left V 5 bases short and J 4 bases short, with 11 bases between. This CDR3 is 14 amino acids long. The CDR3 spells CASSPDRFNEKLFF. For the CDR3, the DNA is TGTGCCAGCAGCCCCGACAGGTTTAATGAAAAACTGTTTTTT.

The chain carries TRBV4-1 and TRBJ1-2, with 7 nucleotides matching TRBD1. CDR3 length: 13 amino acids. Trimming took 6 bases from V and 6 from J; bases not matched to a gene: 7. Germline V gene lookup returns CDR1 MGHRA and CDR2 YSYEKL. CDR3 nucleotide sequence: TGCGCCAGCAGGCAGGGGGAAGGGGATGGCTACACCTTC. Translation: CASRQGEGDGYTF.

This chain links TRBV5-4 with TRBJ1-1; D not certain. The CDR3 length is 13 residues. Trimming cost V 2 bases and J 6 bases, with 11 bases left between them. The germline CDR1 and CDR2 sequences are SGHNT and YYREEE (reference sequence). CDR3 residues: CASSFLSSSEAFF. The DNA of the CDR3 is TGTGCCAGCAGCTTTCTCAGTTCTTCTGAAGCTTTCTTT.

This chain connects TRBV6-5 to TRBJ1-3; D not certain. V dropped 0 bases and J dropped 4 bases, with 10 bases sitting between them. CDR1 is MNHEY, CDR2 SVGAGI, per germline. The length of the CDR3 is 15 residues. The chain's CDR3 is CASSYSRPHGNTIYF. The DNA for the CDR3 is TGTGCCAGCAGTTACTCCAGGCCCCACGGAAACACCATATATTTT.

This chain connects TRBV27 to TRBJ1-2; D is perhaps TRBD1 (5 bases). With 3 bases removed from V and 3 bases from J, the gap between germline ends came to 14 bases. The germline gives CDR1 MNHEY, CDR2 SMNVEV (reference sequence). The CDR3 is 15 amino acids. CDR3 nucleotides: TGTGCCAGCAGTTTGTCCGCTGACAGATACTATGGCTACACCTTC. Amino acids: CASSLSADRYYGYTF.

As concerns this clone: Distinct nucleotide sequences in the sample also encode this CDR3. The rearrangement joins TRBV19 to TRBJ2-5; D is unclear. The CDR3 extends over 13 amino acids. Trimming took off 0 bases at V and 3 bases at J, with 5 bases between the two ends. Germline values: CDR1 LNHDA, CDR2 SQIVND (reference sequence). DNA of the CDR3: TGTGCCAGTAGTATAGATCCGGAAGAGACCCAGTACTTC. Amino acid sequence: CASSIDPEETQYF.

The chain couples TRBV5-1 to TRBJ2-5, with D unclear. The germline CDR1 and CDR2 sequences are SGHRS and YFSETQ. V lost 0 bases, J lost 2 bases, and 5 bases lay in between. The CDR3 extends over 13 amino acids. The CDR3 nucleotides read TGCGCCAGCAGCTTGGGGTTACAAGAGACCCAGTACTTC. Protein: CASSLGLQETQYF. The full variable domain, with the rest looked up from reference TRBV5-1 and TRBJ2-5, is KAGVTQTPRYLIKTRGQQVTLSCSPISGHRSVSWYQQTPGQGLQFLFEYFSETQRNKGNFPGRFSGRQFSNSRSEMNVSTLELGDSALYLCASSLGLQETQYFGPGTRLLVL.

CDR3 protein: CASSEEWGSGANVLTF. CDR3 nucleotides: TGTGCCAGCAGTGAAGAATGGGGCTCTGGGGCCAACGTCCTGACTTTC. The chain joins TRBV6-1 to TRBJ2-6; D gene ambiguous. V was cut by 1 base and J by 0 bases, with 7 bases left in between. This CDR3 spans 16 amino acids. The germline CDR1 and CDR2 sequences are MNHNS and SASEGT.

V gene TRBV28 combines with J gene TRBJ2-5; no firm D call. There are 15 residues in the CDR3. Trimming took off 3 bases at V and 4 bases at J, with 15 bases between the two ends. CDR1 and CDR2 from the germline V gene are MDHEN and SYDVKM. For the CDR3, the DNA is TGTGCCAGCAGTTTGGGGTACTTCCCGGCAGAGACCCAGTACTTC. As protein: CASSLGYFPAETQYF.

This clone came up once. The rearrangement joins TRBV6-1 to TRBJ1-6; D remains unclear. V was shortened by 2 bases and J by 16 bases, with 18 bases between the two germline ends. CDR1 is MNHNS and CDR2 is SASEGT in the germline V gene. The CDR3 is 14 amino acids. CDR3 bases: TGTGCCAGCAGTGAACCAGGCGGCTGGAGGTTGCTCCACTTT. Translated, it gives CASSEPGGWRLLHF.

Turning to this clone: At the DNA level, this CDR3 is encoded by other sequences in the same sample as well. V gene TRBV7-6 combines with J gene TRBJ2-1, with 9 nucleotides matching TRBD1. Looked up from germline, CDR1 is SGHVS and CDR2 is FNYEAQ. The CDR3 runs to 13 residues. J lost 8 bases, V lost 5 bases, and 4 bases had no gene match. The CDR3 DNA follows: TGTGCCAGCAGCCCCGGGACAGGGTATGAGCAGTTCTTC. The encoded protein is CASSPGTGYEQFF.

This clone has a single count. The chain is built from TRBV19 and TRBJ2-7; D perhaps matches TRBD2 (5 bases). Germline values: CDR1 LNHDA, CDR2 SQIVND (reference sequence). V was pared by 4 bases and J by 2 bases, with 12 bases between. CDR3 length: 14 amino acids. CDR3 DNA sequence: TGTGCCAGTAGTACCCGGGGTGGCACCTACGAGCAGTACTTC. Its protein is CASSTRGGTYEQYF. The full variable domain, rest sourced from reference TRBV19 and TRBJ2-7, is DGGITQSPKYLFRKEGQNVTLSCEQNLNHDAMYWYRQDPGQGLRLIYYSQIVNDFQKGDIAEGYSVSREKKESFPLTVTSAQKNPTAFYLCASSTRGGTYEQYFGPGTRLTVT.

About this clone itself: Other DNA sequences in the same sample also yield this CDR3. This chain uses TRBV5-6 with TRBJ1-4; D is unclear. The CDR3 totals 14 residues. Trimming stripped 0 bases from V and 5 bases from J, with 8 bases between. Germline-derived CDR1 and CDR2 are SGHDT and YYEEEE. In DNA, the CDR3 is TGTGCCAGCAGCTTGGCCGGCGGGAATGAAAAACTGTTTTTT. Protein: CASSLAGGNEKLFF.

This rearrangement joins TRBV5-6 to TRBJ2-7, with 8 bases lining up with TRBD1. The CDR3 is 15 amino acids. Germline CDR1 reads SGHDT; CDR2 reads YYEEEE. Trimming cost V 4 bases and J 1 base; bases outside gene matches: 7. The CDR3 DNA sequence: TGTGCCAGCAGCGAGACAGGGGCTGTTTCCTACGAGCAGTACTTC. Translated: CASSETGAVSYEQYF.

This chain joins TRBV6-5 and TRBJ1-4, with 8 bases aligning to TRBD1. CDR1 and CDR2 from the germline V gene are MNHEY and SVGAGI. Trimming took 10 bases from V and 10 from J; bases not matched to a gene: 17. There are 15 residues in the CDR3. The CDR3 DNA is TGTGCCACCGCAGGGGGAGGACAGGGAAGAGCAAAACTGTTTTTT. This translates into CATAGGGQGRAKLFF.

V is TRBV15 and J is TRBJ2-7; D might be TRBD2 (5 bases). The germline V gene encodes CDR1 LNHNV and CDR2 YYDKDF (reference sequence). This CDR3 region has 15 residues. V dropped 4 bases and J dropped 2 bases, with 15 bases sitting between them. CDR3 nucleotides: TGTGCCACCAGCACAAAGGACGGGATTCCCTACGAGCAGTACTTC. This translates into CATSTKDGIPYEQYF.

The chain recombines TRBV15 with TRBJ2-7; the D gene is possibly TRBD1 (6 bases). V was shortened by 8 bases and J by 2 bases, with 13 bases between the two germline ends. The CDR3 extends over 13 amino acids. CDR1 is LNHNV, CDR2 YYDKDF, per germline (reference sequence). In DNA, the CDR3 is TGTGCCACCGGTACAGGGACAACCTACGAGCAGTACTTC. It specifies CATGTGTTYEQYF.

The CDR3 here is CASSLLWLAGDTQYF. CDR3 nucleotides: TGTGCCAGCAGTTTATTATGGCTAGCTGGAGATACGCAGTATTTT. This chain links TRBV27 with TRBJ2-3, with D maybe TRBD2 (5 bases). Germline V CDR1 and CDR2: MNHEY, SMNVEV (reference sequence). Deletions cut 1 base from V and 5 bases from J, with 13 bases between. This CDR3 is built from 15 residues.

The chain couples TRBV9 to TRBJ2-7; D unclear. The germline gives CDR1 SGDLS, CDR2 YYNGEE. The CDR3 contains 15 residues. Trimming cost V 3 bases and J 2 bases, with 15 bases left between them. The CDR3 spells CASSGPGSGPYEQYF. CDR3 DNA sequence: TGTGCCAGCAGCGGTCCAGGTTCCGGACCCTACGAGCAGTACTTC.

The rearrangement joins TRBV6-6 to TRBJ2-7; 11 bases align to TRBD1. This CDR3 contains 15 residues. The germline V gene has CDR1 MNHNY and CDR2 SVGAGI (reference sequence). Unmatched junction bases numbered 3, after V lost 2 bases and J lost 3 bases. For the CDR3, the DNA is TGTGCCAGCAGTTACGGACAGGGGGCTAACTACGAGCAGTACTTC. It translates to CASSYGQGANYEQYF.

As for this clone: The identical CDR3 is also encoded by other nucleotide sequences in the sample. The genes are TRBV6-5 and TRBJ2-1, with 7 bases fitting TRBD1. V dropped 2 bases and J dropped 6; count of bases not matched to a gene: 4. CDR1 MNHEY and CDR2 SVGAGI come from the germline V gene. The CDR3 has 14 residues. In DNA, the CDR3 is TGTGCCAGCAGTTACCTGTCAGGGGGCAATGAGCAGTTCTTC. Its translation is CASSYLSGGNEQFF.

The chain has TRBV11-3 and TRBJ2-3; D is possibly TRBD1 (6 bases). CDR3 length: 14 amino acids. Germline CDR1 and CDR2: SGHNT and YENEEA. Trimming left V 4 bases short and J 1 base short, with 9 bases between. CDR3 nucleotide sequence: TGTGCCAGCAGCTCGGGACATCGCACAGATACGCAGTATTTT. This sequence encodes CASSSGHRTDTQYF. Full variable domain (rest looked up from reference TRBV11-3 and TRBJ2-3): EAGVVQSPRYKIIEKKQPVAFWCNPISGHNTLYWYLQNLGQGPELLIRYENEEAVDDSQLPKDRFSAERLKGVDSTLKIQPAELGDSAVYLCASSSGHRTDTQYFGPGTRLTVL.

The rearrangement links TRBV4-1 to TRBJ1-4, with TRBD1 matching 9 bases. CDR3 length: 15 amino acids. Germline loops: CDR1 MGHRA, CDR2 YSYEKL. The trim removed 0 bases at V and 5 bases at J, leaving 1 base unmatched. CDR3 nucleotides: TGCGCCAGCAGCCAAGAAGGGACAGGGAATGAAAAACTGTTTTTT. This translates into CASSQEGTGNEKLFF.

The chain recombines TRBV7-8 with TRBJ2-1, with 7 nucleotides matching TRBD1. Germline assignment: CDR1 SGHVS and CDR2 FQNEAQ. The trim removed 3 bases at V and 4 bases at J, leaving 9 bases unmatched. CDR3 length: 16 residues. In DNA form, the CDR3 reads TGTGCCAGCAGCTTGGAGGACAGGCCCTCGTACAATGAGCAGTTCTTC. Encoded protein: CASSLEDRPSYNEQFF. Full variable domain (outside the CDR3, taken from reference TRBV7-8 and TRBJ2-1): GAGVSQSPRYKVAKRGQDVALRCDPISGHVSLFWYQQALGQGPEFLTYFQNEAQLDKSGLPSDRFFAERPEGSVSTLKIQRTQQEDSAVYLCASSLEDRPSYNEQFFGPGTRLTVL.

The genes are TRBV6-5 and TRBJ1-6; D possibly corresponds to TRBD1 (6 bases). The CDR3 covers 15 residues. From germline, CDR1 is MNHEY and CDR2 SVGAGI. V was clipped by 5 bases and J by 4 bases, with 12 bases between them. The CDR3 region is CASSGRGGYNSPLHF. CDR3 DNA: TGTGCCAGCAGTGGAAGGGGGGGGTATAATTCACCCCTCCACTTT.

This chain joins TRBV9 and TRBJ1-4; a possible D gene is TRBD1 (6 bases). The germline CDR1 and CDR2 sequences are SGDLS and YYNGEE. V was pared by 0 bases and J by 4 bases, with 13 bases between. The length of the CDR3 is 16 residues. Here the CDR3 DNA reads TGTGCCAGCAGCGTAGGTTTTGGGGGGCTTAATGAAAAACTGTTTTTT. It encodes CASSVGFGGLNEKLFF. The variable domain in full, completed from reference TRBV9 and TRBJ1-4, reads DSGVTQTPKHLITATGQRVTLRCSPRSGDLSVYWYQQSLDQGLQFLIQYYNGEERAKGNILERFSAQQFPDLHSELNLSSLELGDSALYFCASSVGFGGLNEKLFFGSGTQLSVL.